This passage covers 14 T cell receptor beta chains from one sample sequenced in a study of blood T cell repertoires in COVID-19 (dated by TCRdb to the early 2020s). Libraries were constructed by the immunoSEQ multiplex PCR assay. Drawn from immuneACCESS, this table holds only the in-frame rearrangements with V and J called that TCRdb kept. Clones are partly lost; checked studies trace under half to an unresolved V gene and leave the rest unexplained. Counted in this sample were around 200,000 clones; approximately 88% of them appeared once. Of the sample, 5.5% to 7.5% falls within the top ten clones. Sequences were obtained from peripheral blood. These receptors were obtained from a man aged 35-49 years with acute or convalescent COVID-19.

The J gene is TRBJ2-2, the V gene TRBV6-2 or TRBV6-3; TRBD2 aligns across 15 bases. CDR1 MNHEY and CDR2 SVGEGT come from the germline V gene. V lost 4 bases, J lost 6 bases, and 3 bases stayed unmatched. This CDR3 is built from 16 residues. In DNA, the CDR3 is TGTGCCAGCAGTTCCGGACTAGCGGGGGGGCCCGGGGAGCTGTTTTTT. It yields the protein CASSSGLAGGPGELFF.

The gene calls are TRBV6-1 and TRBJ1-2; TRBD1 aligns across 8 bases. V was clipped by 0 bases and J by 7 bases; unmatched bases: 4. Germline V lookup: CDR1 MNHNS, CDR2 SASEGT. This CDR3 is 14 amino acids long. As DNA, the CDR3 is TGTGCCAGCAGTGAAGCGCCAGGGGGCTTTGGCTACACCTTC. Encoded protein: CASSEAPGGFGYTF.

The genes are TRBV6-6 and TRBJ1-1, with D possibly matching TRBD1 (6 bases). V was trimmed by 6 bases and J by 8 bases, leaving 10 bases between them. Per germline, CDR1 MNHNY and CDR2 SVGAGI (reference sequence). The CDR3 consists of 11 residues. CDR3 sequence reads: CASSHGQEAFF. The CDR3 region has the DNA TGTGCCAGCAGCCACGGACAGGAAGCTTTCTTT.

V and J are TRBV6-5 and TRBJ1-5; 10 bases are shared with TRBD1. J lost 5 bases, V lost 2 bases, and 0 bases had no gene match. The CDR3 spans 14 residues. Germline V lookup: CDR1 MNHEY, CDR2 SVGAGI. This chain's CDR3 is CASSYGTGDQPQHF. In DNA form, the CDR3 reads TGTGCCAGCAGTTACGGGACAGGGGATCAGCCCCAGCATTTT.

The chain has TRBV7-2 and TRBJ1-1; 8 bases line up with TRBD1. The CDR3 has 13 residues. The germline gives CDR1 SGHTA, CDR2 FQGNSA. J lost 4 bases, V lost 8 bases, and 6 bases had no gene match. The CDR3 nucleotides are TGTGCCAGCCTTGGGCAGGGGGCCACTGAAGCTTTCTTT. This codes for CASLGQGATEAFF. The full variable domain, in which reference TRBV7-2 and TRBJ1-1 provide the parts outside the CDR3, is GAGVSQSPSNKVTEKGKDVELRCDPISGHTALYWYRQSLGQGLEFLIYFQGNSAPDKSGLPSDRFSAERTGGSVSTLTIQRTQQEDSAVYLCASLGQGATEAFFGQGTRLTVV.

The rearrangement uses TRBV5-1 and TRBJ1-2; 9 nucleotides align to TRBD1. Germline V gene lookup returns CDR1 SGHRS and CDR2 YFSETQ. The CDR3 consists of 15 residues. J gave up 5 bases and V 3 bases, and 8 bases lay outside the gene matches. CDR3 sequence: CASSSTGTGTYGYTF. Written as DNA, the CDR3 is TGCGCCAGCAGCTCCACCGGGACAGGGACGTATGGCTACACCTTC.

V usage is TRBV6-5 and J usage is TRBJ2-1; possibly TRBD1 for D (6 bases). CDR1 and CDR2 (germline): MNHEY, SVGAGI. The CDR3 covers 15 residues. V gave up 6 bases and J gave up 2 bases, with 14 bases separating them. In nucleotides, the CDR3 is TGTGCCAGCAGAACCGGACAGTCGCCCTACAATGAGCAGTTCTTC. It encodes CASRTGQSPYNEQFF.

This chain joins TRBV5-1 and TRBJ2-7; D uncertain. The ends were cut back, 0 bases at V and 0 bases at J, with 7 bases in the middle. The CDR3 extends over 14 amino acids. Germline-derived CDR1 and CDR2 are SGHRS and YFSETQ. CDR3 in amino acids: CASSLVSSSYEQYF. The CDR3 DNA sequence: TGCGCCAGCAGCTTGGTCTCCAGCTCCTACGAGCAGTACTTC.

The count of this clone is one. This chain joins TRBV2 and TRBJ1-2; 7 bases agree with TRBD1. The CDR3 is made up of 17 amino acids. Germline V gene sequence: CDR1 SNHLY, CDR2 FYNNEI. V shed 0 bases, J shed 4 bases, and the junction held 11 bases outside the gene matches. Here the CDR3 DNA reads TGTGCCAGCAGTGAAGCAGGGGGCTCGGTCATGGGCTATGGCTACACCTTC. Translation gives CASSEAGGSVMGYGYTF.

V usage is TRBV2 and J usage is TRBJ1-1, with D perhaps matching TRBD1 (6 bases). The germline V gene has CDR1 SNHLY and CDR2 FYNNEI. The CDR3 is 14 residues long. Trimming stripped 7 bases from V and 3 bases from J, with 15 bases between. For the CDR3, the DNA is TGTGCCAGCATCCGGGGGGGGGCCGACACTGAAGCTTTCTTT. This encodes CASIRGGADTEAFF.

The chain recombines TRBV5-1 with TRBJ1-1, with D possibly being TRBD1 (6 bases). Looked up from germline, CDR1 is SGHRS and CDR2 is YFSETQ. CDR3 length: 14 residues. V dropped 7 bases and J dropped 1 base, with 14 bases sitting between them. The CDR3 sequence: CASCPGAGNTEAFF. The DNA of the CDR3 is TGCGCCAGCTGCCCAGGGGCCGGGAACACTGAAGCTTTCTTT. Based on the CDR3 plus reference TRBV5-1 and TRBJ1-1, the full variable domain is KAGVTQTPRYLIKTRGQQVTLSCSPISGHRSVSWYQQTPGQGLQFLFEYFSETQRNKGNFPGRFSGRQFSNSRSEMNVSTLELGDSALYLCASCPGAGNTEAFFGQGTRLTVV.

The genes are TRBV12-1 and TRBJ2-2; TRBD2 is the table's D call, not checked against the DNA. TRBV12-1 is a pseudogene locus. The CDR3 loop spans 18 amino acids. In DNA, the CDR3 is TGTGCCAGCAGCTTTTTGGGCGGGCGGACCCACTACACCGGGGAGCTGTTTTTT. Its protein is CASSFLGGRTHYTGELFF.

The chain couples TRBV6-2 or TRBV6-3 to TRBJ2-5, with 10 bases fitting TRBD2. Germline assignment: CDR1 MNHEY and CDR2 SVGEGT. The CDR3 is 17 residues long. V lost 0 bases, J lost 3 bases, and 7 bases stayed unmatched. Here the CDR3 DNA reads TGTGCCAGCAGTTACTCCCTAGCGGGGGAAGGAAAAGAGACCCAGTACTTC. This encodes CASSYSLAGEGKETQYF.

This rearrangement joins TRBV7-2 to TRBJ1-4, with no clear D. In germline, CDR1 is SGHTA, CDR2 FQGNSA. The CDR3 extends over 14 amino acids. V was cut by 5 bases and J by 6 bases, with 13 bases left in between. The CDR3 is CASSLGGVYEKLFF. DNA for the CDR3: TGTGCCAGCAGCCTAGGCGGGGTTTATGAAAAACTGTTTTTT.